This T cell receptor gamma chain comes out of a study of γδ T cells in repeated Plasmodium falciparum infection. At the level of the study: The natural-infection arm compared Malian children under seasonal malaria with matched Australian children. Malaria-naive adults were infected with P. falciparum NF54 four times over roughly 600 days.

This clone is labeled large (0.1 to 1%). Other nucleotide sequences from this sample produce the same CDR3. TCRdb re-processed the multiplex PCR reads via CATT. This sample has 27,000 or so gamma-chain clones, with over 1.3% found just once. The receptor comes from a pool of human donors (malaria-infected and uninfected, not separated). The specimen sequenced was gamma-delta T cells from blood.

As DNA, the CDR3 is TGTGCCTTGTGGGAGGACAATAAGGGGGAGTTGGGCAAAAAAATCAAGGTATTT. Its translation is CALWEDNKGELGKKIKVF. This rearrangement joins TRGV9 to TRGJP. Germline CDR1 reads GITISATS; CDR2 reads ISYDGTV (reference sequence). Unmatched junction bases numbered 11, after V lost 2 bases and J lost 7 bases. CDR3 length: 18 residues.